The sequence of this T cell receptor (beta chain) was determined in a study of blood T cell repertoires in COVID-19 (dated by TCRdb to about 2020). For the study in its entirety: Collaborator samples came from the United States, Italy and Spain and covered acute and convalescent phases of COVID-19. The repertoires were released in a freely available public database meant as a resource for research on the immune response to SARS-CoV-2. Where available, HLA class I and class II types were taken from metadata supplied by the sample provider and were not determined by assay-based typing. The dataset comprised deeply sampled blood TCRbeta repertoires from subjects exposed to, actively infected with, or recovered from COVID-19. The samples were drawn from two sources: the first 160 participants of the ongoing ImmuneRACE study, and 950 to 1,500 subjects contributed by 6 global collaborators. The prospective study material was composed of cDNA or gDNA derived from T cells, B-cell-depleted T cells, or PBMCs. The sample metadata nearly always contained a de-identified subject ID, COVID-19 status, age in years and sex.

A second Seattle source provided samples from volunteer blood donors who had recovered from COVID-19. The collaborating institutions used their own protocols to collect whole blood in K2EDTA tubes. Collaborator samples were shipped for TCRbeta analysis as frozen whole blood, isolated PBMCs, or DNA extracted from either sample type. Study-level results and caveats: How much clinical and demographic metadata was included differed by source and by participant, and the metadata was provided uncurated.

The immunoSEQ Assay, a bias-controlled multiplex PCR, was used to amplify TCRbeta CDR3 regions from genomic DNA. The study's own analysis went as follows. Within the assay, amplification of reference gene primers was used to estimate how many nucleated cells each sample contained. To quantify the absolute abundance of each unique TCRbeta CDR3 rearrangement, sequence reads were collapsed and filtered. For each sample, productive Simpson clonality was calculated by taking the square root of Simpson's diversity index across productive rearrangements. The clones in this table, taken by TCRdb from immuneACCESS, are in-frame only. Not every clone is retained; where verified, under half of the shortfall comes from an unresolved V gene, and the cause of the rest is unknown. The V and J calls and clone size were taken over from that table, and D and trimming were inferred from the DNA. For this sample the table gives fewer than 250,000 clones, of which around 86% were detected only once. In total, the top ten clones hold under 7% of the sample.

In its sample, this clone was seen a few times. Its specific antigen is unknown. Base-call qualities are not available, and no considerably larger clone is one nucleotide away. Different DNA sequences within this sample yield the same CDR3. V is cut back by 7 bases and J by 4 bases, with 7 bases in the junction unmatched. From its cysteine to its phenylalanine, the CDR3 spans 14 amino acids. The DNA shown is the 42-base CDR3, in frame from base 1. In the germline V gene, CDR1 corresponds to SNHLY and CDR2 to FYNNEI. The source material was peripheral blood. The origin of this receptor is a man between 60 and 75 years old who had recovered from COVID-19. The chain links TRBV2 with TRBJ1-2; 9 bases in the middle match TRBD1. CDR3 region: CASNRQGVIYGYTF. The nucleotide sequence reads TGTGCCAGCAACCGACAGGGGGTGATCTATGGCTACACCTTC. With the rest looked up from the reference TRBV2 and TRBJ1-2 genes rather than sequenced, the full variable domain is EPEVTQTPSHQVTQMGQEVILRCVPISNHLYFYWYRQILGQKVEFLVSFYNNEISEKSEIFDDQFSVERPDGSNFTLKIRSTKLEDSAMYFCASNRQGVIYGYTFGSGTRLTVV.